The 2 T cell receptor beta chains in this list originate from one sample, sequenced in a study of beta chain features in type 1 diabetes. Expressed TCRB transcripts were sequenced, since all the RNA that had been isolated was reverse transcribed. Libraries were prepared by immunoSEQ multiplex PCR; TCRdb keeps only in-frame clonotypes and omits some of them. The data show roughly 370,000 clones, 11% to 15% seen once. Source material: naive CD4+ T cells from blood. These receptors were collected from a man aged 30 to 45 in good health.

This clone was seen only a few times. The genes are TRBV5-1 and TRBJ1-1; possible D gene TRBD1, 6 bases. The CDR3 covers 14 residues. Trimming removed 2 bases from V and 1 base from J, with 9 bases in between. Germline CDR1 reads SGHRS; CDR2 reads YFSETQ. The CDR3 sequence is CASSLTGQNTEAFF. CDR3 nucleotide sequence: TGCGCCAGCAGCTTAACGGGACAGAACACTGAAGCTTTCTTT.

The gene calls are TRBV7-2 and TRBJ2-1, with a weak D call TRBD1 (7 bases). Germline V gene lookup returns CDR1 SGHTA and CDR2 FQGNSA. This CDR3 contains 17 residues. With 5 bases removed from V and 2 bases from J, the gap between germline ends came to 19 bases. CDR3 in amino acids: CASSPPGGGHTYNEQFF. CDR3 nucleotides: TGTGCCAGCAGCCCCCCCGGAGGGGGCCACACCTACAATGAGCAGTTCTTC.